Listed below are T cell receptor beta chains from one sample, sequenced in a study of immune evolution from preneoplasia to lung adenocarcinoma. Clones were sequenced by immunoSEQ multiplex PCR, and TCRdb holds only the in-frame ones, with some missing. The table includes 5,000 or so clones, roughly four fifths detected once. Sequencing was carried out using FFPE lung adenocarcinoma in situ tissue. The origin of the receptors is an older person with lung adenocarcinoma. The CDR3 runs from the conserved cysteine through the conserved F or W. The D gene is left open where the match is weak.

V gene	J gene	D gene	CDR3 DNA	CDR3 protein
TRBV7-3	TRBJ2-2	-	TGTGCCAGCAGCCCACAGGGTTCCACCGGGGAGCTGTTTTTT	CASSPQGSTGELFF
TRBV19	TRBJ1-2	-	TGTGCCAGTAGTATGAGGACAGCGGGGGACTATGGCTACACCTTC	CASSMRTAGDYGYTF
TRBV7-3	TRBJ1-1	TRBD1	TGTGCCAGCAGCTTGGGACAGGCAGAACTTTCTGAAGCTTTCTTT	CASSLGQAELSEAFF
TRBV5-1	TRBJ1-3	TRBD1	TGCGCCAGCAGCTCCTACGGACAGGGGGTCGGAAACACCATATATTTT	CASSSYGQGVGNTIYF
TRBV6-6	TRBJ2-7	-	TGTGCCAGCAGCCCCTGGGGGAAGCCATTCTACGAGCAGTACTTC	CASSPWGKPFYEQYF
TRBV7-3	TRBJ1-1	-	TGTGCCAGCAGAACAACTCCGGGAACTGAAGCTTTCTTT	CASRTTPGTEAFF
TRBV5-4	TRBJ1-6	-	TGTGCCAGCAGCTTGGGCGGGACGGGCAATTCACCCCTCCACTTT	CASSLGGTGNSPLHF
TRBV5-1	TRBJ2-6	-	TGCGCCAGCAGCTTGGGGGGCGCTGGGGCCAACGTCCTGACTTTC	CASSLGGAGANVLTF
TRBV6-1	TRBJ2-5	-	TGTGCCAGCTCTCCTGGTCCGGGGGGCGAGACCCAGTACTTC	CASSPGPGGETQYF
TRBV27	TRBJ2-3	-	TGTGCCAGCAGGAGAACGGGGGGCCCCAGCACAGATACGCAGTATTTT	CASRRTGGPSTDTQYF
TRBV7-9	TRBJ1-4	TRBD1	TGTGCCAGCAGCTTATCCGGACAGGGGACTAATGAAAAACTGTTTTTT	CASSLSGQGTNEKLFF